This T cell receptor beta chain was identified during a study of T cell changes during pregnancy in multiple sclerosis. This CDR3 is built from 13 residues. The V gene's germline CDR1 is MNHNS and CDR2 SASEGT. V was pared by 10 bases and J by 0 bases, with 12 bases between. Only in-frame clones appear in the TCRdb table, and some are missing; sequencing was by immunoSEQ multiplex PCR. This table holds 38,000 or so clones, 80% to 95% found once. The V gene is TRBV6-1, the J gene TRBJ1-1; D is undetermined. Sequences were derived from CD4+ T cells from peripheral blood mononuclear cells, sampled in the third trimester of pregnancy. This TCR derives from a female donor with multiple sclerosis, enrolled in a pregnancy study. CDR3 sequence (DNA): TGTGCCACCCAACAGATACTGAACACTGAAGCTTTCTTT. This encodes CATQQILNTEAFF.